This TCR beta chain was recovered during a study of cytomegalovirus exposure and HLA in healthy donors. This clone was picked up one time. Its antigen is currently unknown. The PCR made use of 60 Vbeta and 13 Jbeta primers. Only in-frame clones appear in the TCRdb table, and some are missing; sequencing was by immunoSEQ multiplex PCR. The profile shows some 180,000 clones, around 73% of them singletons. This CDR3 is built from 15 residues. V lost 0 bases, J lost 6 bases, and 13 bases lay in between. The germline CDR1 and CDR2 sequences are MNHEY and SVGAGI. Study results and limitations: Analysis performed later found roughly 17,000 TCR beta sequences associated with HLA alleles at 0.05 false discovery rate. Later analysis suggested links between common viral pathogens and several top significant clusters. Later work showed greater clonal expansion in HLA-associated TCR beta chains than in equally common others.

The clonotype originates from a young woman in good health and CMV-seronegative. The rearrangement links TRBV6-5 to TRBJ2-3; the D is unclear. The sample consisted of PBMCs. The CDR3 sequence: CASSYSNSPGDTQYF. The CDR3 nucleotides are TGTGCCAGCAGTTACTCGAATAGTCCCGGGGATACGCAGTATTTT.